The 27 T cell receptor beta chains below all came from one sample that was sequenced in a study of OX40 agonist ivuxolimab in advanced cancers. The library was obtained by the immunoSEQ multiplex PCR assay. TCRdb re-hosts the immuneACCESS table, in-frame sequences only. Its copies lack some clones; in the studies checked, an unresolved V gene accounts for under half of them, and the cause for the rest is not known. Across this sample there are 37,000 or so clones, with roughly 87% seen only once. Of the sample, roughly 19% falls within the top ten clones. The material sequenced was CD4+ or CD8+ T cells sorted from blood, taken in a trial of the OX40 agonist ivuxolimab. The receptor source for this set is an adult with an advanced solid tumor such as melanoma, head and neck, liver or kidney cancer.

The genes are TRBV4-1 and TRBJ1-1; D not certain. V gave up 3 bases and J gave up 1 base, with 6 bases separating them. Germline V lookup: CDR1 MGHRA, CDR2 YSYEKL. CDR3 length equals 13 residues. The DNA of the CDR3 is TGCGCCAGCAGCCACCCGGCGAACACTGAAGCTTTCTTT. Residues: CASSHPANTEAFF.

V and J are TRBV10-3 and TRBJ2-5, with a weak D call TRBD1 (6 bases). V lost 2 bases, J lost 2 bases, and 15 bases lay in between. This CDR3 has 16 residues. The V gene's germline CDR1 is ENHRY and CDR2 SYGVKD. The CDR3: CAISEGTGKDQETQYF. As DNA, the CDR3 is TGTGCCATCAGTGAGGGCACAGGGAAGGATCAAGAGACCCAGTACTTC.

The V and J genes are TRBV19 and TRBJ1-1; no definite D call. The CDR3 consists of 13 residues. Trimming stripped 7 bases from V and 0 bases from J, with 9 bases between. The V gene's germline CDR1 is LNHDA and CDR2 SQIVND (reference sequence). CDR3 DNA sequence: TGTGCCAGTACAGAGAATATGAACACTGAAGCTTTCTTT. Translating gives CASTENMNTEAFF.

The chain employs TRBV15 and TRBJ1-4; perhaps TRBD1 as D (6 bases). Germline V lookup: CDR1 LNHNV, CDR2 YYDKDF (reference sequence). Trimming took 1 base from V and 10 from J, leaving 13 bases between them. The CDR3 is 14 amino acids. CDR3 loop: CATSRGTEAPKLFF. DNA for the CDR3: TGTGCCACCAGCAGAGGGACAGAGGCCCCAAAACTGTTTTTT.

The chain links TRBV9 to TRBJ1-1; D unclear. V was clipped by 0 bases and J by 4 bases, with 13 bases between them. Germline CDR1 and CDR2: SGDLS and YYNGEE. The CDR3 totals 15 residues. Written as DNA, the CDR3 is TGTGCCAGCAGCGTAGTGGGCTCCGGTGGCACTGAAGCTTTCTTT. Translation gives CASSVVGSGGTEAFF.

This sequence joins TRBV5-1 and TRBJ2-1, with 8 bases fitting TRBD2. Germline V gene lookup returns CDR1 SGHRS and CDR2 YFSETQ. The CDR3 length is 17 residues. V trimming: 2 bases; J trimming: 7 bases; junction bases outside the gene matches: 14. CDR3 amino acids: CASSFFWGTSDWNEQFF. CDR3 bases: TGCGCCAGCAGCTTTTTCTGGGGGACTAGTGATTGGAATGAGCAGTTCTTC.

The CDR3 loop is CASSWGAANTGELFF. CDR3 nucleotides: TGTGCCAGCAGCTGGGGGGCGGCGAACACCGGGGAGCTGTTTTTT. The V gene is TRBV7-9, the J gene TRBJ2-2; perhaps D is TRBD1 or TRBD2 (6 bases each). The CDR3 sequence is 15 residues long. The V gene lost 4 bases and the J gene lost 0 bases, with 9 bases spanning the gap. CDR1 is SEHNR and CDR2 is FQNEAQ in the germline V gene (reference sequence).

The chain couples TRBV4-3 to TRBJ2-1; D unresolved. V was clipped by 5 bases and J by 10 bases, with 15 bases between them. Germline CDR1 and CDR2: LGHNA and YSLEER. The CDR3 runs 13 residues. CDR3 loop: CASSSRQRFEQFF. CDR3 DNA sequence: TGCGCCAGCAGCTCCCGCCAGCGATTCGAGCAGTTCTTC.

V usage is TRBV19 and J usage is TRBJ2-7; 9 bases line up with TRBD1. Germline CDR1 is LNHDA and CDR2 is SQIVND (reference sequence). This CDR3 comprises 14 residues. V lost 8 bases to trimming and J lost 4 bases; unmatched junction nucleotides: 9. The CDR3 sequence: CASSFRTGVYEQYF. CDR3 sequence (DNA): TGTGCCAGTTCTTTTAGGACAGGGGTATACGAGCAGTACTTC.

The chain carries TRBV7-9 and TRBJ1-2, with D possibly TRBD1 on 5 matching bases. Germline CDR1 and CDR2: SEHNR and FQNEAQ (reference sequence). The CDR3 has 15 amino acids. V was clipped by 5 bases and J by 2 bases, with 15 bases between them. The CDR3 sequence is CASSPQAGQNYGYTF. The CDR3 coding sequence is TGTGCCAGCAGCCCCCAGGCGGGGCAAAACTATGGCTACACCTTC.

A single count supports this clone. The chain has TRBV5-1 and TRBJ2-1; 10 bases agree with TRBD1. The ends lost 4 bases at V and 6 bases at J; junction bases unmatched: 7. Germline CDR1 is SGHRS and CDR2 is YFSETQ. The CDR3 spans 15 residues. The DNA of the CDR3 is TGCGCCAGCAGCCCACCGGACAGGGGGGGCAATGAGCAGTTCTTC. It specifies CASSPPDRGGNEQFF. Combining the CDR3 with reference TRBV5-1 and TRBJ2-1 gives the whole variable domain KAGVTQTPRYLIKTRGQQVTLSCSPISGHRSVSWYQQTPGQGLQFLFEYFSETQRNKGNFPGRFSGRQFSNSRSEMNVSTLELGDSALYLCASSPPDRGGNEQFFGPGTRLTVL.

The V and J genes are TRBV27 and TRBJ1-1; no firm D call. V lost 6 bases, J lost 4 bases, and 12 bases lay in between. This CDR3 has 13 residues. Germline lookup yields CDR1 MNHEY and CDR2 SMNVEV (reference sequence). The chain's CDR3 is CASRIISGTEAFF. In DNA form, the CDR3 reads TGTGCCAGCAGAATCATCTCGGGCACTGAAGCTTTCTTT.

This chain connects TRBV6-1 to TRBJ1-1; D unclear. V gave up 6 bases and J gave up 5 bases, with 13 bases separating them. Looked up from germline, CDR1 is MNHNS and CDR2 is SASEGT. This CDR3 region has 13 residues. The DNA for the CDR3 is TGTGCCAGCAGCCTAGAAGGGAAGACTGAAGCTTTCTTT. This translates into CASSLEGKTEAFF.

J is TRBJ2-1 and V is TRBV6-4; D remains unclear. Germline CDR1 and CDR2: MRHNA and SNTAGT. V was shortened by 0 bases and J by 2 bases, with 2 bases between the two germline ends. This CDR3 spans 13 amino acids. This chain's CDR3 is CASSDSPYNEQFF. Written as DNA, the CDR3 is TGTGCCAGCAGTGACTCCCCCTACAATGAGCAGTTCTTC.

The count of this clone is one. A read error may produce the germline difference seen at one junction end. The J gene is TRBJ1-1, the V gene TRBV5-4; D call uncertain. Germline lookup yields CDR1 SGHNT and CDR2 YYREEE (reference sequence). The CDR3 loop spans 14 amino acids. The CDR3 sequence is CASSTGGDISRREF. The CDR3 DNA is TGTGCCAGCAGTACTGGAGGAGATATATCCCGAAGGGAGTTT.

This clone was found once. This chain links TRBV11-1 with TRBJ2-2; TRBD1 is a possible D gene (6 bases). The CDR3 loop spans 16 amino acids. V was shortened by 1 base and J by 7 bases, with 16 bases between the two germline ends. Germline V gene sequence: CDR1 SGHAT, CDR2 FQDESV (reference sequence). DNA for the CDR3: TGTGCCAGCAGCTTAGAATTGGGCAGGGGTTTCGGGGAGCTGTTTTTT. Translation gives CASSLELGRGFGELFF.

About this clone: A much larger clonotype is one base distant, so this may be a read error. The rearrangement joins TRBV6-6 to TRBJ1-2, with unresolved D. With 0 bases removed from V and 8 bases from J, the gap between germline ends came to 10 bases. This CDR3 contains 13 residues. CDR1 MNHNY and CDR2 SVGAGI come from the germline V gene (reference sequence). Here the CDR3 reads CASSYSLRKGYTF. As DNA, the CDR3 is TGTGCCAGCAGTTACTCGTTAAGGAAAGGCTACACCTTC.

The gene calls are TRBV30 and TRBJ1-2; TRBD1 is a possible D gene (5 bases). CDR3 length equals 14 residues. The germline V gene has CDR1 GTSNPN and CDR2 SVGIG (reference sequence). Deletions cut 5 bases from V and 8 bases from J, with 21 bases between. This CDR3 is CAWPGRDPSYGYTF. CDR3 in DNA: TGTGCCTGGCCTGGCCGGGACCCCAGTTACGGCTACACCTTC. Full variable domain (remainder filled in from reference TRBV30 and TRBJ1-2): SQTIHQWPATLVQPVGSPLSLECTVEGTSNPNLYWYRQAAGRGLQLLFYSVGIGQISSEVPQNLSASRPQDRQFILSSKKLLLSDSGFYLCAWPGRDPSYGYTFGSGTRLTVV.

In DNA form, the CDR3 reads TGTGTCAGAAGCTTAGGGTTTTATGGCTACACCTTC. Translating it yields CVRSLGFYGYTF. The chain carries TRBV7-5 and TRBJ1-2. TRBV7-5 is annotated as a pseudogene. This CDR3 has 12 residues.

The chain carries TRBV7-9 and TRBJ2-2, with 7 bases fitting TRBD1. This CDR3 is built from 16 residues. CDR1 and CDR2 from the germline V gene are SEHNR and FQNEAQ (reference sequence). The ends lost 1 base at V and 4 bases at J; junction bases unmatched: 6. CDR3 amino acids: CASSLGTGLVTGELFF. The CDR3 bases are TGTGCCAGCAGCTTAGGGACAGGCCTAGTCACCGGGGAGCTGTTTTTT.

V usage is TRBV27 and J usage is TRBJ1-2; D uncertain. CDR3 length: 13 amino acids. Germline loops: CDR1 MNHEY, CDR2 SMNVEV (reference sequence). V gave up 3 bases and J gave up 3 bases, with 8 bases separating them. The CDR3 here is CASSFSGDYGYTF. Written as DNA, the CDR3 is TGTGCCAGCAGTTTCTCCGGGGACTATGGCTACACCTTC.

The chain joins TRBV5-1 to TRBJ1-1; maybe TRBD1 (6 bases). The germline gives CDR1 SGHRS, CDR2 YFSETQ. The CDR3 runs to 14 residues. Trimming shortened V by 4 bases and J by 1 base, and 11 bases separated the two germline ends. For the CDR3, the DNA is TGCGCCAGCAGCCCCAGGGGATGGAACACTGAAGCTTTCTTT. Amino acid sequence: CASSPRGWNTEAFF.

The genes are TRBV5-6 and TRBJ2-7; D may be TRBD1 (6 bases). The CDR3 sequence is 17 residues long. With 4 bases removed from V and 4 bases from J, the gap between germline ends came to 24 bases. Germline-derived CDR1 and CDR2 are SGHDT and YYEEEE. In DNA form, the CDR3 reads TGTGCCAGCAGCCCTGGCGGCCTAGGGGGTAGTAATTACGAGCAGTACTTC. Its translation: CASSPGGLGGSNYEQYF. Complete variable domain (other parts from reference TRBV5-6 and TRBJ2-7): DAGVTQSPTHLIKTRGQQVTLRCSPKSGHDTVSWYQQALGQGPQFIFQYYEEEERQRGNFPDRFSGHQFPNYSSELNVNALLLGDSALYLCASSPGGLGGSNYEQYFGPGTRLTVT.

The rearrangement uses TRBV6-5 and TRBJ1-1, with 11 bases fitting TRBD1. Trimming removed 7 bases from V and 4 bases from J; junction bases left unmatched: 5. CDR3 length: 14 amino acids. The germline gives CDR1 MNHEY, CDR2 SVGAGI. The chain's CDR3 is CASKDRGLVTEAFF. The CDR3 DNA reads TGTGCCAGCAAGGACAGGGGGCTAGTCACTGAAGCTTTCTTT.

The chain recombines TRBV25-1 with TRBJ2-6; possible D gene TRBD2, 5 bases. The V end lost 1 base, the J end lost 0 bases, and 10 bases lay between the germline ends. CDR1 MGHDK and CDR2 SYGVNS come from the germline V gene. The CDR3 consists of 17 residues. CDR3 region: CASSEWELSSGANVLTF. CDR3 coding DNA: TGTGCCAGCAGTGAATGGGAGTTAAGCTCTGGGGCCAACGTCCTGACTTTC.

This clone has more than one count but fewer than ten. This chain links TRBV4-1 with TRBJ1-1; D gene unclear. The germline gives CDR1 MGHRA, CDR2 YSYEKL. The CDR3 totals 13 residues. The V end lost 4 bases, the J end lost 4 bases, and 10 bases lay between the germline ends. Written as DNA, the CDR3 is TGCGCCAGCAGCCCCGGTTTATCCACTGAAGCTTTCTTT. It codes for CASSPGLSTEAFF.

CDR3: CASSLAQGHRYEQYF. The CDR3 region has the DNA TGCGCCAGCAGCTTGGCCCAGGGACACCGCTACGAGCAGTACTTC. The chain recombines TRBV5-1 with TRBJ2-7; tentative D call: TRBD1 (6 bases). The V and J ends lost 0 bases and 3 bases respectively, with 13 bases between them. CDR3 length equals 15 residues. The germline V gene has CDR1 SGHRS and CDR2 YFSETQ.